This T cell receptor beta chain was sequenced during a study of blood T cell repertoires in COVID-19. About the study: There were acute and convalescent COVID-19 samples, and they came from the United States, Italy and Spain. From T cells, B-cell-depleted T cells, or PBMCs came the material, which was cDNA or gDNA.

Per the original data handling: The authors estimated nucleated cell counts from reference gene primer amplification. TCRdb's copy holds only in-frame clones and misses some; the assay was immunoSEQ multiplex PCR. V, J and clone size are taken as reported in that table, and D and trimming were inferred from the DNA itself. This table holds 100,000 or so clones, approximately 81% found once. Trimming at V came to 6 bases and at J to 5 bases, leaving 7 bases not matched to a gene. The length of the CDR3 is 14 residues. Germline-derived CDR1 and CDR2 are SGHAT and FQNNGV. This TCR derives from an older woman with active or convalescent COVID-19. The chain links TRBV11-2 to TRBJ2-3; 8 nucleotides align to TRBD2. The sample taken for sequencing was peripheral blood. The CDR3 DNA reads TGTGCCAGCAGTATTAGCGGGGCCCAAGATACGCAGTATTTT. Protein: CASSISGAQDTQYF.